One and the same sample provided the 13 T cell receptor beta chains below, sequenced in a study of pediatric ulcerative colitis (dated by TCRdb to the late 2010s). Preparation of the library involved the immunoSEQ multiplex PCR assay. TCRdb obtained this table from immuneACCESS and retained in-frame rearrangements with V and J assigned. These tables miss some clones; where compared with another copy, unresolved V genes account for less than half of the shortfall, and the remainder is unexplained. The sample yields about 36,000 clones; 55% to 85% were counted once. 0.74% of the sample is held by the ten biggest clonotypes. During colonoscopy, one to two pinch biopsies were obtained from the rectum for research. The sample was gut tissue. The receptor set was obtained from a boy aged 10-17 years with moderate ulcerative colitis.

This clone was detected a few times. This chain links TRBV7-3 with TRBJ2-3, with 7 bases that match TRBD1. Germline V gives CDR1 SGHTA, CDR2 FQGTGA. This CDR3 has 14 amino acids. The V gene end was trimmed by 3 bases and the J gene end by 1 base; junction bases not matched to a gene: 1. The CDR3 is CASSFTGGTDTQYF. The CDR3 coding sequence is TGTGCCAGCAGCTTTACAGGGGGCACAGATACGCAGTATTTT.

The chain carries TRBV28 and TRBJ1-1; D ambiguous. The V end lost 2 bases, the J end lost 2 bases, and 15 bases lay between the germline ends. This CDR3 has 16 residues. Germline CDR1 MDHEN, CDR2 SYDVKM. Here the CDR3 DNA reads TGTGCCAGCAGTTTAGAGACACTCCAGACAAACACTGAAGCTTTCTTT. Translated: CASSLETLQTNTEAFF.

CDR3 nucleotide sequence: TGTGCCACCAGCAGAGAGGGAGGAAGCTCCTACGAGCAGTACTTC. Protein product: CATSREGGSSYEQYF. The chain carries TRBV15 and TRBJ2-7; perhaps TRBD2 as D (6 bases). V shed 0 bases and J shed 0 bases, with 9 bases lying between them. The CDR3 loop spans 15 amino acids. Germline CDR1 LNHNV, CDR2 YYDKDF (reference sequence).

The chain couples TRBV5-6 to TRBJ1-2, with unresolved D. Germline V CDR1 and CDR2: SGHDT, YYEEEE. V lost 1 base to trimming and J lost 6 bases, with 4 bases between them. There are 11 residues in the CDR3. CDR3 in amino acids: CASSLSHGYTF. The CDR3 DNA reads TGTGCCAGCAGCTTGAGTCATGGCTACACCTTC. Variable domain in full (rest from reference TRBV5-6 and TRBJ1-2): DAGVTQSPTHLIKTRGQQVTLRCSPKSGHDTVSWYQQALGQGPQFIFQYYEEEERQRGNFPDRFSGHQFPNYSSELNVNALLLGDSALYLCASSLSHGYTFGSGTRLTVV.

CDR3 region: CASSRGSGGYEQYF. DNA for the CDR3: TGTGCCAGCAGCCGAGGATCAGGGGGCTACGAGCAGTACTTC. The chain uses TRBV7-6 and TRBJ2-7; 7 positions agree with TRBD1. The germline CDR1 and CDR2 sequences are SGHVS and FNYEAQ. V was clipped by 5 bases and J by 3 bases; unmatched bases: 7. This CDR3 is built from 14 residues.

The V gene is TRBV4-2, the J gene TRBJ1-4; D is uncertain. The CDR3 length is 16 residues. The germline CDR1 and CDR2 sequences are LGHNA and YNFKEQ. With 4 bases removed from V and 6 bases from J, the gap between germline ends came to 18 bases. CDR3 sequence reads: CASSRKGGSGDEKLFF. The CDR3 region has the DNA TGTGCCAGCAGCCGAAAAGGAGGCTCCGGGGATGAAAAACTGTTTTTT.

The chain recombines TRBV7-6 with TRBJ2-5; D unresolved. The ends were cut back, 3 bases at V and 5 bases at J, with 10 bases in the middle. CDR1 is SGHVS, CDR2 FNYEAQ, per germline. This CDR3 is 13 amino acids long. The CDR3: CASSLSPLETQYF. Here the CDR3 DNA reads TGTGCCAGCAGCTTGAGCCCCCTGGAGACCCAGTACTTC.

A remark on this clone: In the same sample, other DNA sequences code for this CDR3. The chain has TRBV5-1 and TRBJ2-7; no reliable D call. The CDR3 runs 11 residues. V was clipped by 0 bases and J by 3 bases, with 1 base between them. Germline V gene data show CDR1 as SGHRS and CDR2 as YFSETQ. The CDR3 region has the DNA TGCGCCAGCAGCTTGGACTACGAGCAGTACTTC. Translated, it gives CASSLDYEQYF.

In DNA form, the CDR3 reads TGTGCCAGCAGTGAGGGGTATAGCTCCTACGAGCAGTACTTC. It is translated as CASSEGYSSYEQYF. The V gene is TRBV28, the J gene TRBJ2-7; tentatively, D is TRBD1 or TRBD2 (5 bases each). Trimming removed 5 bases from V and 0 bases from J, with 11 bases in between. Germline V gene lookup returns CDR1 MDHEN and CDR2 SYDVKM. This CDR3 region has 14 residues. Using reference TRBV28 and TRBJ2-7 for the parts outside the CDR3, the full variable domain is DVKVTQSSRYLVKRTGEKVFLECVQDMDHENMFWYRQDPGLGLRLIYFSYDVKMKEKGDIPEGYSVSREKKERFSLILESASTNQTSMYLCASSEGYSSYEQYFGPGTRLTVT.

The genes are TRBV29-1 and TRBJ2-3; no definite D call. The germline V gene has CDR1 SQVTM and CDR2 ANQGSEA. The length of the CDR3 is 14 residues. The ends were cut back, 4 bases at V and 0 bases at J, with 11 bases in the middle. Here the CDR3 DNA reads TGCAGCGTTGTTCACCTCCCTAGCACAGATACGCAGTATTTT. Encoded protein: CSVVHLPSTDTQYF.

This chain joins TRBV7-9 and TRBJ2-1, with D unresolved. The length of the CDR3 is 12 residues. CDR1 is SEHNR, CDR2 FQNEAQ, per germline (reference sequence). CDR3 region: CAVNGTNNEQFF. DNA for the CDR3: TGTGCAGTAAACGGAACTAACAATGAGCAGTTCTTC.

This clone was observed a single time. CDR3 DNA: TGTGCCACCAGCAGAGAGCAGAGGGGCACTGAAGCTTTCTTT. Its translation is CATSREQRGTEAFF. The J gene is TRBJ1-1, the V gene TRBV15; TRBD1 is a possible D gene (5 bases). Germline-derived CDR1 and CDR2 are LNHNV and YYDKDF (reference sequence). The CDR3 runs 14 residues. The V end lost 0 bases, the J end lost 4 bases, and 9 bases lay between the germline ends. Supplemented by reference TRBV15 and TRBJ1-1, the full variable domain reads DAMVIQNPRYQVTQFGKPVTLSCSQTLNHNVMYWYQQKSSQAPKLLFHYYDKDFNNEADTPDNFQSRRPNTSFCFLDIRSPGLGDTAMYLCATSREQRGTEAFFGQGTRLTVV.

The genes are TRBV5-1 and TRBJ1-6; no clear D gene. Germline CDR1 reads SGHRS; CDR2 reads YFSETQ. CDR3 size: 12 residues. The germline V and J ends were trimmed by 3 bases and 13 bases, with 11 bases remaining between them. CDR3 region: CASSSGSQPLHF. The CDR3 DNA reads as TGCGCCAGCAGCTCGGGAAGTCAGCCCCTCCACTTT.